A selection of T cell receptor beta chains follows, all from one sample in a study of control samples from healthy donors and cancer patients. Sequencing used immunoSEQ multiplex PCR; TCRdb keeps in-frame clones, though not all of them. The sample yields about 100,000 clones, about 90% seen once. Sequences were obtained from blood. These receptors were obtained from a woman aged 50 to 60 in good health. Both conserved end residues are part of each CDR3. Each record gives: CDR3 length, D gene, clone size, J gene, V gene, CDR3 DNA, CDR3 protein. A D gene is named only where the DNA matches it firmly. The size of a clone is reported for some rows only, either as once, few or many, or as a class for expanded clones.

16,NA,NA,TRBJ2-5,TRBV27,TGTGCCAGCAGTTATCTTCGGGTGGGGCCGGGGGAGACCCAGTACTTC,CASSYLRVGPGETQYF
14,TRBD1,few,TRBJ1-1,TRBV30,TGTGCCTGGAGGCGGACAGGGGTGGCCACTGAAGCTTTCTTT,CAWRRTGVATEAFF
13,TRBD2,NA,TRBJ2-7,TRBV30,TGTGCCTGGAACGGACTAGCGGGCTACGAGCAGTACTTC,CAWNGLAGYEQYF
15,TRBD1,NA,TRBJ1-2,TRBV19,TGTGCCAGTTGGACAGGGTGGGACCCTAACTATGGCTACACCTTC,CASWTGWDPNYGYTF
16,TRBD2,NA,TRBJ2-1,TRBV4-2,TGTGCCAGCAGCCAGAACCCGGCACTAGCGGGGAATGAGCAGTTCTTC,CASSQNPALAGNEQFF
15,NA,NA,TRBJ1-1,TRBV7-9,TGTGCCAGCAGCTTAGGCCCGGGTCAAAACACTGAAGCTTTCTTT,CASSLGPGQNTEAFF
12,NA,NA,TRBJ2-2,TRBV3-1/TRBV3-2,TGTGCCATTGGCAGGGGCACCGGGGAGCTGTTTTTT,CAIGRGTGELFF
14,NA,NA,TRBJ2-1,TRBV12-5,TGTGCTAGTGGTCGGGACGGATTCTACAATGAGCAGTTCTTC,CASGRDGFYNEQFF
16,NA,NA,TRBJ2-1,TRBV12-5,TGTGCTAGTGGTTCCCAGGGCCTAATCGTAAGCAATGAGCAGTTCTTC,CASGSQGLIVSNEQFF
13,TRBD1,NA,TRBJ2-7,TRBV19,TGTGCCAGTAGCCGAGGACAGGGTGCGGGGCTGAACTTC,CASSRGQGAGLNF
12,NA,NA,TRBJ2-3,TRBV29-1,TGCAGCGTCACAGGCAGCACAGATACGCAGTATTTT,CSVTGSTDTQYF
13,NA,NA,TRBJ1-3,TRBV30,TGTGCCTGGATAGCGGCTTCTGGAAACACCATATATTTT,CAWIAASGNTIYF
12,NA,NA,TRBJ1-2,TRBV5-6,TGTGCCAGCAGCTGGGGACTCAAGGGCTACACCTTC,CASSWGLKGYTF
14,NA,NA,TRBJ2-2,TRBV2,TGTGCCAGCAGGAGGGTGGTCCTGGCCGGGGAGCTGTTTTTT,CASRRVVLAGELFF
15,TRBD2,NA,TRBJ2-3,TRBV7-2,TGTGCCAGCAGCTTACGACGGGAGGTTGTAGATACGCAGTATTTT,CASSLRREVVDTQYF
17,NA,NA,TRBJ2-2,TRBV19,TGTGCCAGTAGAAAAGGGATGTGGATAGGGGAGACCGGGGAGCTGTTTTTT,CASRKGMWIGETGELFF
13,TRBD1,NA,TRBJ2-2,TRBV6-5,TGTGCCAGTTGGGACAGTAACACCGGGGAGCTGTTTTTT,CASWDSNTGELFF
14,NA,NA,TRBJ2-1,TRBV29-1,TGCAGCCCTCTGGCCGCGGGATCCTACAATGAGCAGTTCTTC,CSPLAAGSYNEQFF
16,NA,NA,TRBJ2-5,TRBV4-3,TGCGCCAGCAGCCAAGATGCCGGTAGCCTCCAAGAGACCCAGTACTTC,CASSQDAGSLQETQYF
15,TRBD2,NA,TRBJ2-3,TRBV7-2,TGTGCCAGCAGCTTAGAAGGCTCGGGGGGGTCCTGGCAGTATTTT,CASSLEGSGGSWQYF
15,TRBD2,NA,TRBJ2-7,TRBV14,TGTGCCAGCAGCCCCCTAGCGGGGGCCAGCCTCGAGCAGTACTTC,CASSPLAGASLEQYF
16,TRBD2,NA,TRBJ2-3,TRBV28,TGTGCCAGCATCCAATCGGGACTAGCAGGCACAGATACGCAGTATTTT,CASIQSGLAGTDTQYF
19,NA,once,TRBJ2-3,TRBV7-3,TGTGCCAGCAGCCCAAGAATAAAGGGGGGAACAGGGGGCACAGATACGCAGTATTTT,CASSPRIKGGTGGTDTQYF
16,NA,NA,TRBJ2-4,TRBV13,TGTGCCAGCAGTTCATGGCCCGCGGCCGCCAAAAACATTCAGTACTTC,CASSSWPAAAKNIQYF
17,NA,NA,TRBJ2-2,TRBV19,TGTGCCAGTAGTATAGGTTTAGAGGGCCTCAACACCGGGGAGCTGTTTTTT,CASSIGLEGLNTGELFF
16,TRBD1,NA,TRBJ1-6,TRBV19,TGTGCCAGTACCTTAAATTCGGGACAGGGAAATTCACCCCTCCACTTT,CASTLNSGQGNSPLHF
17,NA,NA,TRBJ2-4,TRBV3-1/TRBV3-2,TGTGCCAGCAGCCAAGGGGGGGCGGGGCTAGCCAAAAACATTCAGTACTTC,CASSQGGAGLAKNIQYF
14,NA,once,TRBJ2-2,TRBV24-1,TGTGCCACCAGTGATTTGTTGGGAACCGGGGAGCTGTTTTTT,CATSDLLGTGELFF
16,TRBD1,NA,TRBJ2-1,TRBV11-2,TGTGCCAGCAGCTTATCAGTGACAGGGGGCCGCAATGAGCAGTTCTTC,CASSLSVTGGRNEQFF
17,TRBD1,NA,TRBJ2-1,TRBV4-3,TGCGCCAGCAGCCAATATTCAGGGGGCGGGGTGGGAAATGAGCAGTTCTTC,CASSQYSGGGVGNEQFF
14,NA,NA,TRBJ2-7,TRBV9,TGTGCCAGCAGCGGTCCCCCCATGCCCTACGAGCAGTACTTC,CASSGPPMPYEQYF
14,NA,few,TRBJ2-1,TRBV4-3,TGCGCCAGCAGCCAAGAAGGGAATTTGGGTGAGCAGTTCTTC,CASSQEGNLGEQFF
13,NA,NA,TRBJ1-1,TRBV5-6,TGTGCCAGCAGCTTGGCGGGTTGGGCTGAAGCTTTCTTT,CASSLAGWAEAFF
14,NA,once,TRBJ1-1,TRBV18,TGTGCCAGCTCACCAGGCGGGGGGGACACTGAAGCTTTCTTT,CASSPGGGDTEAFF
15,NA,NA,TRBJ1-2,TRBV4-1,TGCGCCAGCAGCCAGGGGTCTAGGAATAACTATGGCTACACCTTC,CASSQGSRNNYGYTF
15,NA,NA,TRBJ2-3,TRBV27,TGTGCCAGCAGTTTCCGGACACCTCGCACAGATACGCAGTATTTT,CASSFRTPRTDTQYF